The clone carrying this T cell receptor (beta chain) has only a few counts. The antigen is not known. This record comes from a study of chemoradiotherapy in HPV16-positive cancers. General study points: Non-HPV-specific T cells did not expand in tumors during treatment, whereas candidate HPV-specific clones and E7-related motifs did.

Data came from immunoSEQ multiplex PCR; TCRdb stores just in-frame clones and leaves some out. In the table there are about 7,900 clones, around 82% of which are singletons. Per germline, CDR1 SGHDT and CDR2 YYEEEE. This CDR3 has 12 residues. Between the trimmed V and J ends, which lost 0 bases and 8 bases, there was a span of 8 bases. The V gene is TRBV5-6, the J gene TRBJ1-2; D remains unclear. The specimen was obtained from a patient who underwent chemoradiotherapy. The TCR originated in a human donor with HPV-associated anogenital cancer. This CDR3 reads CASSLGYGGYTF. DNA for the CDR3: TGTGCCAGCAGCTTGGGTTACGGCGGCTACACCTTC.